Each of the 10 T cell receptor beta chains below was sequenced from the same sample in a study of monozygotic twins with inflammatory bowel disease. Reanalyzing the 5' RACE reads, TCRdb keeps one entry per CDR3 protein, without DNA. The sample includes some 400,000 distinct CDR3 sequences. The sequenced sample consisted of blood. All receptors come from a human donor with ulcerative colitis or Crohn's disease, or a healthy co-twin of an affected twin (not recorded which).

The rearrangement uses TRBV13 and TRBJ2-7. The germline V gene has CDR1 PRHDT and CDR2 FYEKMQ (reference sequence). CDR3 length: 15 residues. The chain's CDR3 is CASSFGRNGSYEQYF.

The gene calls are TRBV27 and TRBJ1-6; TCRdb calls TRBD1, which cannot be checked without DNA. This CDR3 has 15 residues. Germline CDR1 and CDR2: MNHEY and SMNVEV (reference sequence). CDR3 loop: CASSSGTGHNSPLHF.

This chain joins TRBV20-1 and TRBJ1-1. From germline, CDR1 is DFQATT and CDR2 SNEGSKA (reference sequence). This CDR3 spans 12 amino acids. The CDR3 sequence is CSAPAANTEAFF.

The CDR3 spells CASSSLSDTEAFF. V is TRBV6-5 and J is TRBJ1-1. CDR3 length: 13 residues. Germline assignment: CDR1 MNHEY and CDR2 SVGAGI.

The V gene is TRBV6-5, the J gene TRBJ1-5; TCRdb picks TRBD1, but there is no DNA to check that call. The CDR3 consists of 17 residues. Germline V gene sequence: CDR1 MNHEY, CDR2 SVGAGI. CDR3 sequence reads: CASSYGTPRHSNQPQHF.

The chain has TRBV27 and TRBJ2-5; TCRdb's D call, TRBD2, is unchecked because there is no DNA. Germline values: CDR1 MNHEY, CDR2 SMNVEV (reference sequence). CDR3 length equals 14 residues. CDR3 sequence reads: CAPPGGRARETQYF.

The V call is TRBV7-2, the J call TRBJ2-7; no DNA is available, so the TRBD1 call from TCRdb remains unchecked. Germline V gene sequence: CDR1 SGHTA, CDR2 FQGNSA. The CDR3 totals 13 residues. The CDR3 loop is CASSLQGAPEQYF.

V is TRBV6-2 or TRBV6-3 and J is TRBJ1-5. The CDR3 totals 14 residues. Germline lookup yields CDR1 MNHEY and CDR2 SVGEGT. This chain's CDR3 is CASTRDGSNQPQHF.

The chain employs TRBV20-1 and TRBJ1-2; TCRdb's D call, TRBD1, is unchecked because there is no DNA. The CDR3 runs 13 residues. The germline gives CDR1 DFQATT, CDR2 SNEGSKA (reference sequence). The CDR3 here is CSARDRKGASYTF.

The rearrangement links TRBV20-1 to TRBJ2-1. The CDR3 consists of 15 residues. CDR1 DFQATT and CDR2 SNEGSKA come from the germline V gene (reference sequence). The CDR3: CSARAATSSYNEQFF.